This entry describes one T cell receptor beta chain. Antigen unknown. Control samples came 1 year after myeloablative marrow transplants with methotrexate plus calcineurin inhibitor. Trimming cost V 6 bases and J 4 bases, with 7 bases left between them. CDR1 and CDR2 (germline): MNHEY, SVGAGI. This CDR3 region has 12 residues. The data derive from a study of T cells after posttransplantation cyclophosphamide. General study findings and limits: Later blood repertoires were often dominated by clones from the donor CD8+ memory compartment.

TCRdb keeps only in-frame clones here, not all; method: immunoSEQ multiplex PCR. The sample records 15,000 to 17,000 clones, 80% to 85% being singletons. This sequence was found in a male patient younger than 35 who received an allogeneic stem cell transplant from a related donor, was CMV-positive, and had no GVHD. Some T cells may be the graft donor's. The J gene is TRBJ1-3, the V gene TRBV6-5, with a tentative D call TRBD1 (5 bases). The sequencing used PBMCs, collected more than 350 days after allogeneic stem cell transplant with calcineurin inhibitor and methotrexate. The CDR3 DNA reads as TGTGCCAGCAGGGGGCCAGGAAACACCATATATTTT. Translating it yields CASRGPGNTIYF.